One and the same sample provided the 21 T cell receptor beta chains below, sequenced in a study of cytomegalovirus exposure and HLA in healthy donors. The PCR was carried out with 60 Vbeta primers and 13 Jbeta primers. Profiled with immunoSEQ multiplex PCR; TCRdb holds only in-frame clones, not every one. Of about 160,000 clones in the sample, almost 80% were seen once. Sequences were obtained from PBMCs. The receptors come from a woman in her forties or fifties in good health and CMV-seronegative.

The J gene is TRBJ2-7, the V gene TRBV27; 11 bases are shared with TRBD2. Trimming removed 6 bases from V and 3 bases from J; junction bases left unmatched: 4. This CDR3 is built from 14 residues. The germline gives CDR1 MNHEY, CDR2 SMNVEV (reference sequence). The CDR3 reads CASSLTSGGYEQYF. CDR3 sequence (DNA): TGTGCCAGCAGCCTTACTAGCGGGGGCTACGAGCAGTACTTC.

This clone was seen a single time. This chain links TRBV5-4 with TRBJ2-5, with 8 positions matching TRBD2. Germline V gene data show CDR1 as SGHNT and CDR2 as YYREEE (reference sequence). J lost 2 bases, V lost 0 bases, and 12 bases had no gene match. The CDR3 extends over 18 amino acids. The CDR3 sequence: CASSLVGGGRGNQETQYF. CDR3 nucleotide sequence: TGTGCCAGCAGCTTGGTTGGCGGGGGGCGGGGGAATCAAGAGACCCAGTACTTC.

V is TRBV27 and J is TRBJ1-2, with D possibly being TRBD1 (6 bases). Germline-derived CDR1 and CDR2 are MNHEY and SMNVEV (reference sequence). Trimming removed 6 bases at V and 8 bases at J, with 13 bases between. The CDR3 totals 12 residues. This CDR3 reads CASRAGGWGYTF. The CDR3 DNA reads TGTGCCAGCAGGGCGGGGGGCTGGGGCTACACCTTC.

The rearrangement links TRBV9 to TRBJ2-5, with 7 bases matching TRBD2. Germline trimming cut 4 bases from V and 5 bases from J; bases unmatched to any gene: 8. The germline V gene has CDR1 SGDLS and CDR2 YYNGEE. The length of the CDR3 is 14 residues. The CDR3 loop is CASSRTGGWETQYF. Written as DNA, the CDR3 is TGTGCCAGCAGCCGGACGGGGGGATGGGAGACCCAGTACTTC.

The genes are TRBV18 and TRBJ1-1; 7 bases align to TRBD1. The V segment lost 4 bases and the J segment 4 bases; nucleotides outside the gene matches: 12. The CDR3 covers 16 residues. Germline-derived CDR1 and CDR2 are KGHSH and LQKENI. The CDR3 nucleotides are TGTGCCAGCTCACGCCATACCGGGACAGCTTTCACTGAAGCTTTCTTT. Translating it yields CASSRHTGTAFTEAFF. Supplemented by reference TRBV18 and TRBJ1-1, the full variable domain reads NAGVMQNPRHLVRRRGQEARLRCSPMKGHSHVYWYRQLPEEGLKFMVYLQKENIIDESGMPKERFSAEFPKEGPSILRIQQVVRGDSAAYFCASSRHTGTAFTEAFFGQGTRLTVV.

This chain connects TRBV7-2 to TRBJ2-7; 10 bases map to TRBD1. CDR3 size: 14 residues. V dropped 5 bases and J dropped 3; count of bases not matched to a gene: 4. Germline V gives CDR1 SGHTA, CDR2 FQGNSA. CDR3 residues: CASSKRTGGYEQYF. CDR3 nucleotides: TGTGCCAGCAGCAAACGGACAGGGGGCTACGAGCAGTACTTC.

This clone was seen only a few times. The chain employs TRBV27 and TRBJ2-7; 10 nucleotides align to TRBD1. V shed 5 bases and J 4 bases; nucleotides not matched to a gene: 8. CDR1 is MNHEY and CDR2 is SMNVEV in the germline V gene (reference sequence). This CDR3 is built from 15 residues. CDR3 amino acids: CASSDRTGGRYEQYF. The CDR3 nucleotides are TGTGCCAGCAGTGATCGGACAGGGGGAAGGTACGAGCAGTACTTC.

V usage is TRBV18 and J usage is TRBJ2-7; TRBD1 might be the D (5 bases). Germline V CDR1 and CDR2: KGHSH, LQKENI. The V end lost 2 bases, the J end lost 7 bases, and 12 bases lay between the germline ends. The CDR3 is 13 residues long. CDR3 DNA sequence: TGTGCCAGCTCACCATGGGCAGGGCAAGAGCAGTACTTC. Residues: CASSPWAGQEQYF.

The chain joins TRBV5-1 to TRBJ1-1; D is ambiguous. Germline CDR1 is SGHRS and CDR2 is YFSETQ. The CDR3 runs to 13 residues. The V end lost 0 bases, the J end lost 4 bases, and 7 bases lay between the germline ends. The CDR3 sequence: CASSLGGATEAFF. The CDR3 nucleotides are TGCGCCAGCAGCTTGGGGGGAGCCACTGAAGCTTTCTTT.

This clone was seen just once. The chain joins TRBV5-1 to TRBJ1-3; TRBD1 matches at 7 bases. V lost 0 bases and J lost 0; bases outside the gene matches: 3. In germline, CDR1 is SGHRS, CDR2 YFSETQ. The CDR3 sequence is 16 residues long. The CDR3 spells CASSLGQGLSGNTIYF. The CDR3 region has the DNA TGCGCCAGCAGCTTGGGACAGGGCCTCTCTGGAAACACCATATATTTT.

This clone has just one count. The V call is TRBV7-9, the J call TRBJ2-1, with 7 bases lining up with TRBD1. Germline CDR1 SEHNR, CDR2 FQNEAQ (reference sequence). V trimming: 5 bases; J trimming: 4 bases; junction bases outside the gene matches: 5. The CDR3 contains 14 residues. The CDR3 spells CASSPGQVYNEQFF. The CDR3 DNA reads TGTGCCAGCAGCCCCGGACAGGTTTACAATGAGCAGTTCTTC.

This chain connects TRBV4-3 to TRBJ2-1; TRBD2 agrees at 8 bases. CDR1 and CDR2 from the germline V gene are LGHNA and YSLEER. This CDR3 is 18 amino acids long. V gave up 0 bases and J gave up 7 bases; unmatched junction bases: 14. The CDR3 loop is CASSQEFPGGESSNEQFF. CDR3 nucleotides: TGCGCCAGCAGCCAAGAGTTCCCCGGGGGGGAAAGTTCGAATGAGCAGTTCTTC.

V usage is TRBV4-1 and J usage is TRBJ2-5; D uncertain. V lost 5 bases, J lost 2 bases, and 21 bases lay in between. CDR3 size: 17 residues. Germline assignment: CDR1 MGHRA and CDR2 YSYEKL. CDR3 in amino acids: CASSDPFKQWIQETQYF. CDR3 coding DNA: TGCGCCAGCAGCGATCCATTTAAACAGTGGATACAAGAGACCCAGTACTTC.

The rearrangement joins TRBV9 to TRBJ2-1; D perhaps matches TRBD1 (5 bases). CDR1 SGDLS and CDR2 YYNGEE come from the germline V gene. This CDR3 has 18 amino acids. The germline V and J ends were trimmed by 0 bases and 5 bases, with 21 bases remaining between them. The CDR3 DNA sequence: TGTGCCAGCAGCGTAGACCAGGGTTGGGGCCCGTCGAACAATGAGCAGTTCTTC. Translating gives CASSVDQGWGPSNNEQFF.

There are a few counts of this clone. The genes are TRBV9 and TRBJ1-4; 12 nucleotides align to TRBD1. Germline-derived CDR1 and CDR2 are SGDLS and YYNGEE. The CDR3 contains 17 residues. V lost 4 bases and J lost 6; bases outside the gene matches: 10. CDR3 protein: CASSNPGQGAWDEKLFF. The CDR3 nucleotides are TGTGCCAGCAGCAACCCGGGACAGGGGGCTTGGGATGAAAAACTGTTTTTT. Variable domain in full (rest from reference TRBV9 and TRBJ1-4): DSGVTQTPKHLITATGQRVTLRCSPRSGDLSVYWYQQSLDQGLQFLIQYYNGEERAKGNILERFSAQQFPDLHSELNLSSLELGDSALYFCASSNPGQGAWDEKLFFGSGTQLSVL.

This rearrangement joins TRBV28 to TRBJ2-4, with 8 bases lining up with TRBD1. Germline assignment: CDR1 MDHEN and CDR2 SYDVKM. The V gene end was trimmed by 6 bases and the J gene end by 4 bases; junction bases not matched to a gene: 5. This CDR3 is 14 amino acids long. CDR3 region: CASRTGEKKNIQYF. The CDR3 DNA sequence: TGTGCCAGCAGGACAGGGGAAAAGAAAAACATTCAGTACTTC.

The chain combines TRBV30 with TRBJ2-7, with D possibly TRBD1 on 6 matching bases. Germline lookup yields CDR1 GTSNPN and CDR2 SVGIG (reference sequence). Trimming cost V 2 bases and J 3 bases, with 14 bases left between them. There are 14 residues in the CDR3. CDR3 region: CAWSSGAGDYEQYF. The CDR3 DNA sequence: TGTGCCTGGAGTTCGGGCGCAGGGGACTACGAGCAGTACTTC.

The rearrangement links TRBV5-1 to TRBJ2-1; 8 bases are a match to TRBD1. The CDR3 length is 16 residues. CDR1 is SGHRS, CDR2 YFSETQ, per germline. V shed 3 bases and J 3 bases; nucleotides not matched to a gene: 8. The CDR3 spells CASSWETGTGYNEQFF. The CDR3 DNA sequence: TGCGCCAGCAGCTGGGAAACCGGGACAGGCTACAATGAGCAGTTCTTC.

Note on this clone: At the DNA level, this CDR3 is encoded by other sequences in the same sample as well. The chain combines TRBV6-5 with TRBJ2-7, with 8 bases fitting TRBD1. The CDR3 runs 14 residues. Losses at the gene ends were 2 bases for V and 3 bases for J; bases not matched to a gene: 3. Germline V gives CDR1 MNHEY, CDR2 SVGAGI. This chain's CDR3 is CASSYRDRSYEQYF. DNA of the CDR3: TGTGCCAGCAGTTACAGGGACAGGAGCTACGAGCAGTACTTC.

The table lists this clone with a count of one. The CDR3 bases are TGTGCCAGCAGGGGACTAGTAGTCCCAGATACGCAGTATTTT. It specifies CASRGLVVPDTQYF. The chain uses TRBV28 and TRBJ2-3; 8 bases agree with TRBD2. Germline assignment: CDR1 MDHEN and CDR2 SYDVKM. The CDR3 length is 14 residues. After removal of 6 bases from V and 4 bases from J, the junction contained 6 bases not matched to a gene.

The chain uses TRBV5-1 and TRBJ2-5; D unresolved. Germline CDR1 reads SGHRS; CDR2 reads YFSETQ. This CDR3 comprises 12 residues. The V gene lost 3 bases and the J gene lost 3 bases, with 6 bases spanning the gap. DNA of the CDR3: TGCGCCAGCAGCTCCAACAAAGAGACCCAGTACTTC. It translates to CASSSNKETQYF.